This T cell receptor beta chain was profiled in a study of T cell responses to AZD1222 COVID-19 vaccine. The CDR3 runs to 15 residues. Trimming removed 6 bases at V and 6 bases at J, with 15 bases between. CDR1 SNHLY and CDR2 FYNNEI come from the germline V gene. A word on this clone: Its antigen is unidentified.

The protocol was immunoSEQ multiplex PCR, while the TCRdb copy is restricted to in-frame clones and leaves out a portion. The sample has around 200,000 clones; around 93% are singletons. Findings of the study overall: Nearly half of spike-specific TCRs reportedly target variant regions that are unmutated in the B.1.351 and B.1.1.7 variants. Just a handful of AZD1222 recipients were seropositive at baseline.

The rearrangement links TRBV2 to TRBJ1-6; D gene unclear. The sequence was collected from an adult who received the MenACWY meningococcal vaccine as a control. The specimen was peripheral blood, collected 28 days after the second dose of the MenACWY control vaccine. DNA for the CDR3: TGTGCCAGCAGGAATGTTAAGGTCACTAATTCACCCCTCCACTTT. Translating it yields CASRNVKVTNSPLHF.